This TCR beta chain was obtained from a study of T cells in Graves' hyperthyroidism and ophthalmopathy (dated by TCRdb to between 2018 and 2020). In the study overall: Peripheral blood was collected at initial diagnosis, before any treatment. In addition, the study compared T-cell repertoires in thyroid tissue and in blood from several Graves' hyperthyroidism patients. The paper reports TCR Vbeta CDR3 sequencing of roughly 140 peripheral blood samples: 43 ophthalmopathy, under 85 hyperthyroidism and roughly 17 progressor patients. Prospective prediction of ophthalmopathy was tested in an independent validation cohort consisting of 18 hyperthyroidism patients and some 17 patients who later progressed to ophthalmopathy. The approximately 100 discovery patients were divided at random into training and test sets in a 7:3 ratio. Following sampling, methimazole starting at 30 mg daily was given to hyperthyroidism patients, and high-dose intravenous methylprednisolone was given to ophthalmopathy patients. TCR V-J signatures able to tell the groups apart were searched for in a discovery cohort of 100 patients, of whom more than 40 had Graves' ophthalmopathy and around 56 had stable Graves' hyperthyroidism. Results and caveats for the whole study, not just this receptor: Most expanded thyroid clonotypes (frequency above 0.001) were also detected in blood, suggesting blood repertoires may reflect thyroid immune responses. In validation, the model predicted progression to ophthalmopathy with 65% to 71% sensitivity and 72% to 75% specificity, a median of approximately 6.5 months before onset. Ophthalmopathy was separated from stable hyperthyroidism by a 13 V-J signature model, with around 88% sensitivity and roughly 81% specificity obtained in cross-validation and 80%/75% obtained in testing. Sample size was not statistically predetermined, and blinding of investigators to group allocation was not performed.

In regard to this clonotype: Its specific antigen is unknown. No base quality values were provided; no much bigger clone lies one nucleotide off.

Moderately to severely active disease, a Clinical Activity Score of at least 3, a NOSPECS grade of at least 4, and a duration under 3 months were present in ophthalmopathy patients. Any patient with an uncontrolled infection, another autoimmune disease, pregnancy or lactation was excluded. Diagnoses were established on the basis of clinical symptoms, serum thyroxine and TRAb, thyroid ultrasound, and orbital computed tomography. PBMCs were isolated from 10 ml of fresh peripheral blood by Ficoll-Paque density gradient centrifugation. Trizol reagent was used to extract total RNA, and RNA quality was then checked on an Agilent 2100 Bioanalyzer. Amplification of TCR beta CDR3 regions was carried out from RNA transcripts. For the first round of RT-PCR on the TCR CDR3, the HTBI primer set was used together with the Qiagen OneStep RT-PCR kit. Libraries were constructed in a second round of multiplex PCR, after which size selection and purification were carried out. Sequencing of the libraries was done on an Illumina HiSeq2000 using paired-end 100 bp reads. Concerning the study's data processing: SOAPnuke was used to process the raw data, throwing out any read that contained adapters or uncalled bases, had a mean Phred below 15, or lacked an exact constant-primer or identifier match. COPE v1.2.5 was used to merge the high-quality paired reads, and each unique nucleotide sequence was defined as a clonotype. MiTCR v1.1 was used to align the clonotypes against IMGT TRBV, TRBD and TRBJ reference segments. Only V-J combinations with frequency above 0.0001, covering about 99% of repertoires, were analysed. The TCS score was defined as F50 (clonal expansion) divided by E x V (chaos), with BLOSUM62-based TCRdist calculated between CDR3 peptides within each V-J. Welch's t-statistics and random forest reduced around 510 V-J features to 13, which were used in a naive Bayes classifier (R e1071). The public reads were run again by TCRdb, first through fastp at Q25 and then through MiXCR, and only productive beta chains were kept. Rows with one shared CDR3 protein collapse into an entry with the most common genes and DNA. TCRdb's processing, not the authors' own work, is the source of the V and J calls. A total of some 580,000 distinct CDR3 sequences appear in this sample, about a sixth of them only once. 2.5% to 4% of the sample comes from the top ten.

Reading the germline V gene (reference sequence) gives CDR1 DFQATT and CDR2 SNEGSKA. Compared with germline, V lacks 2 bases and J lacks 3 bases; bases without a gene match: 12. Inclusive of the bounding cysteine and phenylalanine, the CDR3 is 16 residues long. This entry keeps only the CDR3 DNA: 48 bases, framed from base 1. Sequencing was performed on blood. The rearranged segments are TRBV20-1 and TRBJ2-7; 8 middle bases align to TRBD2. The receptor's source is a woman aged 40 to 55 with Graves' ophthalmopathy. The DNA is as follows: TGCAGTGCTAGACTCCTAACCGGGACTAGTGACTACGAGCAGTACTTC. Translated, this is CSARLLTGTSDYEQYF.